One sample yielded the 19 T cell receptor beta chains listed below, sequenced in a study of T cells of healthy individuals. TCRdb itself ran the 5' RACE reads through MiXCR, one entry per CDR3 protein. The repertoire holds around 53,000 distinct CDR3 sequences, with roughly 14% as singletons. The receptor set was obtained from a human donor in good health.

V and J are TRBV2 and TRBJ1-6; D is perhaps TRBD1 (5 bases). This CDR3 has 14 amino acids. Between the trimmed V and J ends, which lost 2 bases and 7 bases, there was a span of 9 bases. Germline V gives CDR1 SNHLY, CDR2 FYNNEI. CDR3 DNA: TGTGCCAGCAGTGAAATACAGGCAAATTCACCCCTCCACTTT. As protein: CASSEIQANSPLHF. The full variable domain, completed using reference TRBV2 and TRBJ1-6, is EPEVTQTPSHQVTQMGQEVILRCVPISNHLYFYWYRQILGQKVEFLVSFYNNEISEKSEIFDDQFSVERPDGSNFTLKIRSTKLEDSAMYFCASSEIQANSPLHFGNGTRLTVT.

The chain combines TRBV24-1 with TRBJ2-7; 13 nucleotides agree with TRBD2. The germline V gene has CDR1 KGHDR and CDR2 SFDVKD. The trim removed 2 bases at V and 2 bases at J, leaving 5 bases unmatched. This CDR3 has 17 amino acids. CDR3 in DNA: TGTGCCACCAGTGATTCCCCAGGGACTAGCGGGGCCTACGAGCAGTACTTC. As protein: CATSDSPGTSGAYEQYF.

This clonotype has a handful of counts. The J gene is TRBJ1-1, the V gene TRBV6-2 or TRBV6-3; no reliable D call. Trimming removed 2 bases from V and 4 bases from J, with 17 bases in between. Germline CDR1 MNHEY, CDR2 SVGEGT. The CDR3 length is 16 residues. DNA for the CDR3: TGTGCCAGCAGTTACCCCACCGGGAGGCATGGCACTGAAGCTTTCTTT. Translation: CASSYPTGRHGTEAFF.

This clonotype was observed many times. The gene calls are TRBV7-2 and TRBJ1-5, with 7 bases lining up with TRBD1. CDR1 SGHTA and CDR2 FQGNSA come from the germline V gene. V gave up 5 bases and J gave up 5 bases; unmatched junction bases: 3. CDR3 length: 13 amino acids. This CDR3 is CASSRQGDQPQHF. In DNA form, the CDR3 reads TGTGCCAGCAGCAGACAGGGAGATCAGCCCCAGCATTTT.

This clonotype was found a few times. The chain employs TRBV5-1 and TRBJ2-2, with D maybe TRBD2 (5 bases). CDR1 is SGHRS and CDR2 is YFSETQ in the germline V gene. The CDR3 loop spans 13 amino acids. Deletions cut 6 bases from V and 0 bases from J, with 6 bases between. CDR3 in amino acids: CASNGANTGELFF. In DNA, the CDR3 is TGCGCCAGCAACGGGGCGAACACCGGGGAGCTGTTTTTT.

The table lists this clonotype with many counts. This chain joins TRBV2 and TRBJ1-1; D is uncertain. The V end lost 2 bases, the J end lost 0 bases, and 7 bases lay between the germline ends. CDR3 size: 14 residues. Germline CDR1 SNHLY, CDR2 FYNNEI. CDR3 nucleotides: TGTGCCAGCAGTGAATCTTGGGTGAACACTGAAGCTTTCTTT. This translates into CASSESWVNTEAFF.

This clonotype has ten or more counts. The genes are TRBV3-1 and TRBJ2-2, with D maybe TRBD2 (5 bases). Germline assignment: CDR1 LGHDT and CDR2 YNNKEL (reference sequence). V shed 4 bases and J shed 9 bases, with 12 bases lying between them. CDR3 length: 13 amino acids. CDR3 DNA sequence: TGTGCCAGCAGCCGGGAGTTAGGTCGGGAGCTGTTTTTT. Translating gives CASSRELGRELFF.

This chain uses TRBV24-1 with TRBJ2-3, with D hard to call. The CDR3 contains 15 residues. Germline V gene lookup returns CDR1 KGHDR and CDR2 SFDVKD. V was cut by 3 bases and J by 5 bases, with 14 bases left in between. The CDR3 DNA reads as TGTGCCACCAGTGATCAGGCTAGATTGGTAGATACGCAGTATTTT. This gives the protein CATSDQARLVDTQYF.

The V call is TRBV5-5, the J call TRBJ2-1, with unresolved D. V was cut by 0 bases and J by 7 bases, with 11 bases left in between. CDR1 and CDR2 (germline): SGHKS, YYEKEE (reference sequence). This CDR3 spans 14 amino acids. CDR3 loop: CASSLEVSRNEQFF. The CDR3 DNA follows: TGTGCCAGCAGCTTGGAAGTTAGCCGAAATGAGCAGTTCTTC.

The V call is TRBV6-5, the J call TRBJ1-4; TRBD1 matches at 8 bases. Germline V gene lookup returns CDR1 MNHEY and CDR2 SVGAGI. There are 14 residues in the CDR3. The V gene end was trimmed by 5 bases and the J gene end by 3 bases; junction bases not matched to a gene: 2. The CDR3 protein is CASSQGAANEKLFF. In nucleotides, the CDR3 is TGTGCCAGCAGTCAGGGGGCGGCTAATGAAAAACTGTTTTTT.

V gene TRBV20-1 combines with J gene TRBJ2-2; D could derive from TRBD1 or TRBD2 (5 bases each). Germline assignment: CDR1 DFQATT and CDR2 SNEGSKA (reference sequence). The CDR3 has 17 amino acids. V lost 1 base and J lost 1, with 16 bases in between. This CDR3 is CSARAKGPSGNTGELFF. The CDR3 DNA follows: TGCAGTGCTAGAGCGAAGGGGCCCAGCGGGAACACCGGGGAGCTGTTTTTT.

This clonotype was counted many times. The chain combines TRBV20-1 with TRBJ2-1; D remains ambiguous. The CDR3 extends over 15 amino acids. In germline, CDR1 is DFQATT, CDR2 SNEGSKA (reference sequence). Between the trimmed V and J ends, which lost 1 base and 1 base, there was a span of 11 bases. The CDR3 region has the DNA TGCAGTGCTAGAGTCCATGGGTCGTCCTACAATGAGCAGTTCTTC. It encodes CSARVHGSSYNEQFF.

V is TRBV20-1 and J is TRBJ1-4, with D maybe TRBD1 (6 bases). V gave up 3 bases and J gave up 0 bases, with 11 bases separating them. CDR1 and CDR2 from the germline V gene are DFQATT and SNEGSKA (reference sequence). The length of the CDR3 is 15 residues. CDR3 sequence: CSARTGLATNEKLFF. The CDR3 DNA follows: TGCAGTGCTAGGACAGGCCTTGCAACTAATGAAAAACTGTTTTTT.

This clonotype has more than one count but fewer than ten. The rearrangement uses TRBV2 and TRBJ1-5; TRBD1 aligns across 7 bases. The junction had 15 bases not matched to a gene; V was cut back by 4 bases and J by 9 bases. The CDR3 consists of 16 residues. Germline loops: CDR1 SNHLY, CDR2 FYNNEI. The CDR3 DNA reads TGTGCCAGCAGTGGCCCGACAGGGCGGGTAGGAGGGCCCCAGCATTTT. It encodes CASSGPTGRVGGPQHF.

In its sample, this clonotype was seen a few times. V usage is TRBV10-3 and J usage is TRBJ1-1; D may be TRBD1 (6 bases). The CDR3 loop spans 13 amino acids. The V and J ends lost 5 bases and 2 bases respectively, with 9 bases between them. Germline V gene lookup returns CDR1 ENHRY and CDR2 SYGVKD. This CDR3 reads CAISLDRNTEAFF. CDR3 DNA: TGTGCCATCAGTTTGGACAGAAACACTGAAGCTTTCTTT.

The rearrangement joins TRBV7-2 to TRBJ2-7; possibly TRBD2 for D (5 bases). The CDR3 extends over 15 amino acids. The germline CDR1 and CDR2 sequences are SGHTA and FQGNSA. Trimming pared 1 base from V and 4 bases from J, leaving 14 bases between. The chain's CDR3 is CASSLDRGRLYEQYF. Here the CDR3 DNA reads TGTGCCAGCAGCTTAGATCGGGGTAGACTGTACGAGCAGTACTTC.

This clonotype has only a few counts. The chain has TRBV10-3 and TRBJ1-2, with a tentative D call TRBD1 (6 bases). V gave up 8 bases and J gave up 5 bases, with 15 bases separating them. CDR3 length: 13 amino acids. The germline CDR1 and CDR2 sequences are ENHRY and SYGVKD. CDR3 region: CAISRQETYGYTF. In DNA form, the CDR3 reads TGTGCCATCTCGCGACAGGAGACTTATGGCTACACCTTC.

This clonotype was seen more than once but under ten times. In nucleotides, the CDR3 is TGTGCCAGCAGTCGACATCGAGATACGCAGTATTTT. It specifies CASSRHRDTQYF. The chain couples TRBV6-5 to TRBJ2-3; D not certain. Germline V gives CDR1 MNHEY, CDR2 SVGAGI. Trimming pared 5 bases from V and 5 bases from J, leaving 8 bases between. CDR3 length: 12 amino acids.

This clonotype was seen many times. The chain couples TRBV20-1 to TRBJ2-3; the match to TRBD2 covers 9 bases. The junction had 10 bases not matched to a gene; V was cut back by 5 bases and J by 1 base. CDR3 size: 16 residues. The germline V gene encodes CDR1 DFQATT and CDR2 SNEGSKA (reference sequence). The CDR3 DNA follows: TGCAGTGCTCCACCAGGGCGGGAGGGCGGCACAGATACGCAGTATTTT. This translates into CSAPPGREGGTDTQYF.